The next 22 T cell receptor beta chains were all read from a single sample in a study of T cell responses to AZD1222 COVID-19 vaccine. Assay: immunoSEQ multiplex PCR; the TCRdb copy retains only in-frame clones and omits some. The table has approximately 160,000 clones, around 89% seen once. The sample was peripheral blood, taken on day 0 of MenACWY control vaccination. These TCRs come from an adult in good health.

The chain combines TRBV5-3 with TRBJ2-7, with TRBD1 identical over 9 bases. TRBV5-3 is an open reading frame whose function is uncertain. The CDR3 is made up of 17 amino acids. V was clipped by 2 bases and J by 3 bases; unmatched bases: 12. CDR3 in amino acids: CARSLTRSGDRDYEQYF. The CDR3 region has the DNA TGTGCCAGAAGCTTAACCCGCTCCGGGGACAGGGACTACGAGCAGTACTTC.

CDR3 in amino acids: CATSASGSLAQYF. The CDR3 DNA reads as TGTGCCACCAGTGCCTCCGGGTCGCTTGCCCAGTACTTC. The chain is built from TRBV24-1 and TRBJ2-5; D gene uncertain. Germline V gene sequence: CDR1 KGHDR, CDR2 SFDVKD. Trimming cost V 5 bases and J 9 bases, with 15 bases left between them. The CDR3 spans 13 residues.

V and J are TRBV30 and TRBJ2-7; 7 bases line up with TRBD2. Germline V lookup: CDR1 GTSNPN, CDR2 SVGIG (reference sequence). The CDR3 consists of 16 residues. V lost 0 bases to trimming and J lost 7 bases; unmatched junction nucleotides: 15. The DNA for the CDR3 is TGTGCCTGGAGTGTTACAAGACTAGCTCGACGGTGGGAGCAGTACTTC. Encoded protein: CAWSVTRLARRWEQYF.

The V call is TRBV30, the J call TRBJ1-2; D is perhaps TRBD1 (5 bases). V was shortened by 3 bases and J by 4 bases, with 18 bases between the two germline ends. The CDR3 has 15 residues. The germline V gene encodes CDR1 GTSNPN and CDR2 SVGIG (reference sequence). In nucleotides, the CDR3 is TGTGCCTGGAGAGCCGAAATAGGGGTCGCCTATGGCTACACCTTC. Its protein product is CAWRAEIGVAYGYTF.

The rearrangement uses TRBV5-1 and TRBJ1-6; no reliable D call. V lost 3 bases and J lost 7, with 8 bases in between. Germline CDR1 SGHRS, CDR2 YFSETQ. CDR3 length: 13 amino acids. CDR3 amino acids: CASSYDQNSPLHF. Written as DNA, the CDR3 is TGCGCCAGCAGCTACGATCAAAATTCACCCCTCCACTTT.

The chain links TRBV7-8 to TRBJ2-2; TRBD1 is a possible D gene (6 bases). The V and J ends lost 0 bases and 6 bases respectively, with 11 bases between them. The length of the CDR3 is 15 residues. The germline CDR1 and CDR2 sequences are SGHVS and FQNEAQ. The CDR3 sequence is CASSLASKGAGELFF. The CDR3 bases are TGTGCCAGCAGCTTAGCCTCCAAGGGGGCCGGGGAGCTGTTTTTT.

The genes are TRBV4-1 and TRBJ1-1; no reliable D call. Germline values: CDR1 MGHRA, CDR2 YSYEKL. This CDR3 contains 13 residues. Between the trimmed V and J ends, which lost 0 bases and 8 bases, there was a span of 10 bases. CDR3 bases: TGCGCCAGCAGCCAAGATCGGGAAGCCGAAGCTTTCTTT. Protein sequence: CASSQDREAEAFF.

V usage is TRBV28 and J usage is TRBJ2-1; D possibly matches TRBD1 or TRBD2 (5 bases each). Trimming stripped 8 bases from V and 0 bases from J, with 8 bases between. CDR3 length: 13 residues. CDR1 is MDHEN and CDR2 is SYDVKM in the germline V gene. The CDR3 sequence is CASAGSSYNEQFF. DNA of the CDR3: TGTGCCAGCGCAGGGAGCTCCTACAATGAGCAGTTCTTC.

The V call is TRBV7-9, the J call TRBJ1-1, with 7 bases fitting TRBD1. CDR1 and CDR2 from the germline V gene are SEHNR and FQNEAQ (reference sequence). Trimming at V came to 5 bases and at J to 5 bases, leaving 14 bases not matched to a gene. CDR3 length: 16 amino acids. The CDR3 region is CASSPTGPFSTTEAFF. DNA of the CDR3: TGTGCCAGCAGCCCGACAGGGCCGTTCTCCACAACTGAAGCTTTCTTT.

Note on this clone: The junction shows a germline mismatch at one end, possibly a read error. CDR3 nucleotide sequence: TGTGCTTGGACGGCCAGCGAGAGCTATGGCTACACCTTC. Translated: CAWTASESYGYTF. J is TRBJ1-2 and V is TRBV30; no clear D. The germline V gene has CDR1 GTSNPN and CDR2 SVGIG (reference sequence). CDR3 length: 13 residues.

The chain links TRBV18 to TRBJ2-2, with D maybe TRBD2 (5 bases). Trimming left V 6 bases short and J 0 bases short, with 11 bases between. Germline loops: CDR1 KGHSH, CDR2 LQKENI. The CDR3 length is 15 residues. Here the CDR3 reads CASSPMDSNTGELFF. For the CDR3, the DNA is TGTGCCAGCTCCCCCATGGACTCGAACACCGGGGAGCTGTTTTTT.

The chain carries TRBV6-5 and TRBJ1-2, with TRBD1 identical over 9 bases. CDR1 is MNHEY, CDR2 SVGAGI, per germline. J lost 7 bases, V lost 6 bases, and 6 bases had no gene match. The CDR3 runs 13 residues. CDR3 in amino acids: CASSDRTGAGYTF. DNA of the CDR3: TGTGCCAGCAGCGACCGGACAGGGGCTGGCTACACCTTC.

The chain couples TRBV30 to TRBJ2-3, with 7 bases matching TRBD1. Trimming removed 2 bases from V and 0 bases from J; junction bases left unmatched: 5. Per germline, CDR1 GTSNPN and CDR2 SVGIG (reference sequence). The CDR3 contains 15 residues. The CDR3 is CAWSKGGRSTDTQYF. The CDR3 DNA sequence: TGTGCCTGGAGTAAAGGGGGCAGGAGCACAGATACGCAGTATTTT.

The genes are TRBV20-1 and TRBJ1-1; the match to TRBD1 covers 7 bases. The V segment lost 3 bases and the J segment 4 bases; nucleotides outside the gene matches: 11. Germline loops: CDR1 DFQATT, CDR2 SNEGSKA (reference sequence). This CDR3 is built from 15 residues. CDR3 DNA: TGCAGTGCTAGTTTCCCGGGACAGATAGTCACTGAAGCTTTCTTT. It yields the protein CSASFPGQIVTEAFF.

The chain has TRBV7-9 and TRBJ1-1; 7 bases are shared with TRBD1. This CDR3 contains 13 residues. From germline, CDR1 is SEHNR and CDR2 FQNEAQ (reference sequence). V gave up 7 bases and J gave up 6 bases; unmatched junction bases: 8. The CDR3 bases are TGTGCCAGCAAGCGGGACAGTAATTCTGAAGCTTTCTTT. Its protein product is CASKRDSNSEAFF.

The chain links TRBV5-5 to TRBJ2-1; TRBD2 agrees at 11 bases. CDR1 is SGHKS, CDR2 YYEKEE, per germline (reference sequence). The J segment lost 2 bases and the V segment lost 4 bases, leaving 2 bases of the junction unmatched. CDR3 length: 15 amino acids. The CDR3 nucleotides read TGTGCCAGCAGCCGACTAGCGGGGACCTACAATGAGCAGTTCTTC. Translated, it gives CASSRLAGTYNEQFF. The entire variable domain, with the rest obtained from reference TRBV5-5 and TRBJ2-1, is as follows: DAGVTQSPTHLIKTRGQQVTLRCSPISGHKSVSWYQQVLGQGPQFIFQYYEKEERGRGNFPDRFSARQFPNYSSELNVNALLLGDSALYLCASSRLAGTYNEQFFGPGTRLTVL.

CDR3: CASTPGTGNYYEQYF. CDR3 in DNA: TGTGCCAGCACCCCCGGGACAGGGAATTACTACGAGCAGTACTTC. The genes are TRBV5-4 and TRBJ2-7, with 9 bases identical to TRBD1. The CDR3 spans 15 residues. Per germline, CDR1 SGHNT and CDR2 YYREEE (reference sequence). The trim removed 6 bases at V and 3 bases at J, leaving 10 bases unmatched. The whole variable domain, filled in from reference TRBV5-4 and TRBJ2-7, reads ETGVTQSPTHLIKTRGQQVTLRCSSQSGHNTVSWYQQALGQGPQFIFQYYREEENGRGNFPPRFSGLQFPNYSSELNVNALELDDSALYLCASTPGTGNYYEQYFGPGTRLTVT.

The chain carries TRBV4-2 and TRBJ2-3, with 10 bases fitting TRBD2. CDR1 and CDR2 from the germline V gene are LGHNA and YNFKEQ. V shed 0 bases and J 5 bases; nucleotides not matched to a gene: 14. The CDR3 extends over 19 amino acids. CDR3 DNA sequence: TGTGCCAGCAGCCAAGATCTTAAACGCGGGCTAGCGGGAGAAGATACGCAGTATTTT. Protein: CASSQDLKRGLAGEDTQYF.

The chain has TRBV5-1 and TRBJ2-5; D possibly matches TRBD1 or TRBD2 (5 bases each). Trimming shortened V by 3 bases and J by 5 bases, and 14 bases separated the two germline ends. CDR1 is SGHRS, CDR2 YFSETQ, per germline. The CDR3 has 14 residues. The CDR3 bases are TGCGCCAGCAGCTGGGGGACGGGAAGGGAGACCCAGTACTTC. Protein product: CASSWGTGRETQYF. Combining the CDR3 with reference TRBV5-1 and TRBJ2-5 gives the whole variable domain KAGVTQTPRYLIKTRGQQVTLSCSPISGHRSVSWYQQTPGQGLQFLFEYFSETQRNKGNFPGRFSGRQFSNSRSEMNVSTLELGDSALYLCASSWGTGRETQYFGPGTRLLVL.

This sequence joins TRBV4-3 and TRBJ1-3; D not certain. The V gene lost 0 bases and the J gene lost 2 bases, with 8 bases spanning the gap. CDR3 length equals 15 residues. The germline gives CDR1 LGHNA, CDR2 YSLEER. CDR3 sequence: CASSQDPLPGNTIYF. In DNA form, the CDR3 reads TGCGCCAGCAGCCAAGACCCTCTCCCTGGAAACACCATATATTTT.

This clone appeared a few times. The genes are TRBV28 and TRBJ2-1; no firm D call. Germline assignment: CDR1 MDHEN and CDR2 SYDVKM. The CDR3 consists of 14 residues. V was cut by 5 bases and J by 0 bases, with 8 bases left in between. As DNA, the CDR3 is TGTGCCAGCAGTCCGCCCTACTCCTACAATGAGCAGTTCTTC. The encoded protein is CASSPPYSYNEQFF.

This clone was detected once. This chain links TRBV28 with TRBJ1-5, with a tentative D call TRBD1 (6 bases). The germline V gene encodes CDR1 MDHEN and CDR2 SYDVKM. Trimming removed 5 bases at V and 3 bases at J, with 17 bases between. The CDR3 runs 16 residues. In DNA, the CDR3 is TGTGCCAGCAGTCGCGGGGGGCAGGGTGACAATCAGCCCCAGCATTTT. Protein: CASSRGGQGDNQPQHF. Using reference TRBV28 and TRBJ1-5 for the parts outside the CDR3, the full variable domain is DVKVTQSSRYLVKRTGEKVFLECVQDMDHENMFWYRQDPGLGLRLIYFSYDVKMKEKGDIPEGYSVSREKKERFSLILESASTNQTSMYLCASSRGGQGDNQPQHFGDGTRLSIL.